These 14 T cell receptor beta chains originate from one sample sequenced in a study of cytomegalovirus exposure and HLA in healthy donors (dated by TCRdb to about 2017). The library was obtained by the immunoSEQ multiplex PCR assay. For the multiplex PCR, a mixture combining 60 forward primers for TCR Vbeta segments and 13 reverse primers for TCR Jbeta segments was used. The table was pulled from immuneACCESS by TCRdb, which kept in-frame rearrangements only. Such tables lose some clones; where checked, under half of the loss comes from unresolved V genes, and the rest has no known cause. The sample table contains about 160,000 clones; only one count was recorded for roughly 70% of them. The ten largest clones capture around 7% of the sample. Sample: PBMCs. These receptors came from a man aged 35 to 55 in good health and CMV-seropositive.

This chain uses TRBV12-5 with TRBJ1-5; 11 bases fit TRBD1. The length of the CDR3 is 20 residues. Germline V gene lookup returns CDR1 LGHNT and CDR2 FRNRAP. V was pared by 5 bases and J by 0 bases, with 15 bases of the junction left unmatched. CDR3 DNA: TGTGCTAGTGGTCCGCCATCGGGACAGGGGGTCATATATAGCAATCAGCCCCAGCATTTT. It translates to CASGPPSGQGVIYSNQPQHF.

The rearrangement uses TRBV19 and TRBJ1-3; the match to TRBD1 covers 8 bases. Per germline, CDR1 LNHDA and CDR2 SQIVND (reference sequence). Trimming at V came to 3 bases and at J to 2 bases, leaving 3 bases not matched to a gene. The CDR3 loop spans 15 amino acids. CDR3 in amino acids: CASSIGQGAGNTIYF. Here the CDR3 DNA reads TGTGCCAGTAGTATTGGACAGGGCGCTGGAAACACCATATATTTT.

V and J are TRBV28 and TRBJ2-3, with a weak D call TRBD1 (5 bases). Germline-derived CDR1 and CDR2 are MDHEN and SYDVKM. The V end was cut by 3 bases, the J end by 4 bases, with 14 bases between. This CDR3 contains 15 residues. In DNA form, the CDR3 reads TGTGCCAGCAGTTTTGAGGCTTCCAGGGCAGATACGCAGTATTTT. It encodes CASSFEASRADTQYF. The whole variable domain, remainder taken from reference TRBV28 and TRBJ2-3, is DVKVTQSSRYLVKRTGEKVFLECVQDMDHENMFWYRQDPGLGLRLIYFSYDVKMKEKGDIPEGYSVSREKKERFSLILESASTNQTSMYLCASSFEASRADTQYFGPGTRLTVL.

The chain is built from TRBV9 and TRBJ1-1; perhaps TRBD1 as D (5 bases). CDR1 SGDLS and CDR2 YYNGEE come from the germline V gene. The CDR3 length is 13 residues. V gave up 0 bases and J gave up 6 bases, with 9 bases separating them. The CDR3 loop reads CASSVVAGPEAFF. CDR3 nucleotides: TGTGCCAGCAGCGTAGTGGCAGGGCCTGAAGCTTTCTTT.

This clone occurred once. The chain recombines TRBV27 with TRBJ1-2; TRBD1 is a possible D gene (5 bases). The CDR3 contains 12 residues. V was cut by 8 bases and J by 4 bases, with 11 bases left in between. In germline, CDR1 is MNHEY, CDR2 SMNVEV (reference sequence). CDR3 sequence reads: CASGGGGYGYTF. In DNA, the CDR3 is TGTGCCAGCGGTGGGGGGGGCTATGGCTACACCTTC.

This clone was observed a single time. V gene TRBV5-1 combines with J gene TRBJ1-6; D is perhaps TRBD1 (6 bases). V was clipped by 4 bases and J by 7 bases, with 6 bases between them. The germline gives CDR1 SGHRS, CDR2 YFSETQ. This CDR3 region has 12 residues. The CDR3 loop reads CASSGGNSPLHF. The CDR3 region has the DNA TGCGCCAGCAGCGGGGGCAATTCACCCCTCCACTTT.

Only one count was recorded for this clone. The gene calls are TRBV9 and TRBJ1-2, with 10 bases lining up with TRBD1. This CDR3 has 17 residues. With V trimmed by 0 bases and J by 4 bases, 9 bases remained unmatched. CDR1 SGDLS and CDR2 YYNGEE come from the germline V gene. CDR3 loop: CASSVGGRQGASYGYTF. For the CDR3, the DNA is TGTGCCAGCAGCGTAGGAGGCCGACAGGGGGCCAGCTATGGCTACACCTTC. The variable domain in full, completed from reference TRBV9 and TRBJ1-2, reads DSGVTQTPKHLITATGQRVTLRCSPRSGDLSVYWYQQSLDQGLQFLIQYYNGEERAKGNILERFSAQQFPDLHSELNLSSLELGDSALYFCASSVGGRQGASYGYTFGSGTRLTVV.

The chain is built from TRBV4-1 and TRBJ1-2, with TRBD1 matching 7 bases. Germline CDR1 reads MGHRA; CDR2 reads YSYEKL. This CDR3 is 14 amino acids long. V gave up 1 base and J gave up 3 bases; unmatched junction bases: 2. Here the CDR3 DNA reads TGCGCCAGCAGCCAAGCTACAGGGGACTATGGCTACACCTTC. This codes for CASSQATGDYGYTF.

This clone was detected a few times. The chain joins TRBV20-1 to TRBJ2-2, with D perhaps TRBD2 (5 bases). The V gene's germline CDR1 is DFQATT and CDR2 SNEGSKA (reference sequence). The CDR3 has 11 amino acids. Trimming took off 6 bases at V and 7 bases at J, with 9 bases between the two ends. The chain's CDR3 is CSASGVGELFF. The CDR3 coding sequence is TGCAGTGCCTCCGGGGTCGGGGAGCTGTTTTTT.

This clone appeared once. This chain joins TRBV7-6 and TRBJ2-1; 8 nucleotides match TRBD2. The J segment lost 3 bases and the V segment lost 3 bases, leaving 7 bases of the junction unmatched. Germline V lookup: CDR1 SGHVS, CDR2 FNYEAQ. This CDR3 contains 16 residues. CDR3 in DNA: TGTGCCAGCAGCTTCGGACTAGCTGGTGACTACAATGAGCAGTTCTTC. Its translation: CASSFGLAGDYNEQFF.

The V gene is TRBV11-3, the J gene TRBJ2-3; 9 bases are shared with TRBD1. Germline loops: CDR1 SGHNT, CDR2 YENEEA. This CDR3 spans 15 amino acids. With 3 bases clipped from V and 5 bases from J, the junction kept 6 bases outside the gene matches. CDR3 DNA sequence: TGTGCCAGCAGCTTGGCCGGGACAGGGCAAGATACGCAGTATTTT. As protein: CASSLAGTGQDTQYF.

The chain recombines TRBV27 with TRBJ2-1; D is unresolved. Trimming cost V 5 bases and J 6 bases, with 11 bases left between them. Looked up from germline, CDR1 is MNHEY and CDR2 is SMNVEV (reference sequence). CDR3 length: 13 residues. The CDR3 region is CASSLITVNEQFF. CDR3 DNA sequence: TGTGCCAGCAGTCTGATTACGGTCAATGAGCAGTTCTTC.

J is TRBJ2-7 and V is TRBV7-2; D gene unclear. CDR1 is SGHTA, CDR2 FQGNSA, per germline. The CDR3 runs to 13 residues. V gave up 1 base and J gave up 7 bases, with 11 bases separating them. The CDR3 region has the DNA TGTGCCAGCAGCTTAGACTCCAACGGGGAGCAGTACTTC. This translates into CASSLDSNGEQYF.

The V and J genes are TRBV5-4 and TRBJ2-2, with a weak D call TRBD2 (7 bases). Trimming removed 1 base at V and 2 bases at J, with 9 bases between. Germline V gene data show CDR1 as SGHNT and CDR2 as YYREEE (reference sequence). The CDR3 has 15 amino acids. The CDR3 DNA reads as TGTGCCAGCAGCTTGAGGGGGGGAAACACCGGGGAGCTGTTTTTT. Translating gives CASSLRGGNTGELFF.